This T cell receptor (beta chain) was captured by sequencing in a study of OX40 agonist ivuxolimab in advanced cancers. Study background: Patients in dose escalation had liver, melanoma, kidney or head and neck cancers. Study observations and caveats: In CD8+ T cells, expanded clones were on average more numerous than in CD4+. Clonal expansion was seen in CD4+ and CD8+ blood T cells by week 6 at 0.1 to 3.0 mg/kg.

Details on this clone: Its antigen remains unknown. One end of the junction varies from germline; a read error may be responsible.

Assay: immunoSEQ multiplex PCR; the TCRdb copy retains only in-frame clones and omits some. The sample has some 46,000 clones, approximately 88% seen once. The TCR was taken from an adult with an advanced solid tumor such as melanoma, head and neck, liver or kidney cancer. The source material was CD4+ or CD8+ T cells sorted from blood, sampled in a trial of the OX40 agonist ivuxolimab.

This CDR3 is CASSFAQGQPCF. The DNA for the CDR3 is TGTGCCAGCAGTTTCGCTCAGGGCCAGCCTTGCTTC. The chain uses TRBV27 and TRBJ1-2, with a weak D call TRBD1 (5 bases). CDR1 is MNHEY, CDR2 SMNVEV, per germline (reference sequence). The CDR3 totals 12 residues.